This entry describes one T cell receptor beta chain. The antigen remains unidentified. TCR beta CDR3 region amplification was performed from RNA transcripts. The TCR CDR3 first-round RT-PCR relied on the HTBI primer set. One entry per CDR3 protein results from TCRdb running MiXCR on the multiplex PCR reads. This sample carries 460,000 or so distinct CDR3 sequences, around 15% of them seen once, and the ten largest clones take about 17%. Absence of ophthalmopathy progression within 18 months defined stable Graves' hyperthyroidism. Every diagnosis used clinical symptoms, serum thyroxine and TRAb, thyroid ultrasound and orbital computed tomography. The sample originates from a study of T cells in Graves' hyperthyroidism and ophthalmopathy. General observations from the study: The model identified upcoming ophthalmopathy a median about 7.1 months ahead of onset.

Sequenced: blood. The receptor comes from a woman younger than 35 with Graves' hyperthyroidism.

The CDR3 protein is CSARGYGTDNTGELFF. The CDR3 DNA reads as TGCAGTGCTAGGGGGTACGGGACAGATAACACCGGGGAGCTGTTTTTT. The V gene is TRBV20-1, the J gene TRBJ2-2, with 7 bases matching TRBD1. The CDR3 has 16 amino acids. Germline assignment: CDR1 DFQATT and CDR2 SNEGSKA (reference sequence). V dropped 3 bases and J dropped 2; count of bases not matched to a gene: 9.